This T cell receptor (beta chain) originates from a study of T cell responses to AZD1222 COVID-19 vaccine. For the study at large: The analysis combined second doses at about 4 or about 12 weeks.

Trimming left V 5 bases short and J 0 bases short, with 17 bases between. Looked up from germline, CDR1 is SGHAT and CDR2 is FQNNGV. The CDR3 length is 16 residues. The assay was immunoSEQ multiplex PCR, and TCRdb's table has in-frame clones only and misses some. The table has 120,000 to 150,000 clones, approximately 90% seen once. The study, taken as a whole, reports: Spike-specific TCR breadth and depth went up after people got two AZD1222 doses. White British donors predominated, females outnumbered males, and clonal diversity was possibly underestimated. Repertoires in all cases were sampled only once the peak T cell response had passed.

As regards this clone: Its specificity is unknown.

The clonotype originates from an adult in good health. The J gene is TRBJ2-7, the V gene TRBV11-2, with TRBD1 as a possible D gene (8 bases). Specimen: peripheral blood, collected on day 0 of AZD1222 vaccination. The CDR3 protein is CASSPQGAGVSYEQYF. The CDR3 DNA is TGTGCCAGCAGCCCCCAGGGGGCGGGAGTCTCCTACGAGCAGTACTTC.